Listed here is a single T cell receptor (beta chain). As yet, its antigen is unknown. This specimen belongs to a study of shared clonotypes between healthy human individuals. Study-wide points: Memory subsets had estimated richness that was generally smaller than that of naive subsets.

The method was immunoSEQ multiplex PCR; TCRdb's version includes in-frame clones alone and lacks a portion of them. The sample has a few hundred thousand clones, 90% to 98% seen once. The germline V gene has CDR1 MNHNY and CDR2 SVGAGI (reference sequence). The CDR3 runs 15 residues. J lost 2 bases, V lost 6 bases, and 7 bases had no gene match. HIV-negative, healthy adults without recent acute infections or vaccinations were the donors. The V and J genes are TRBV6-6 and TRBJ2-1; TRBD2 aligns across 7 bases. The TCR comes from a young man in good health. The specimen was memory CD8+ T cells sorted from blood. The subset here: CD45RO+ cells pooled with CCR7-negative TemRA cells. CDR3 DNA: TGTGCCAGCAGGGGTGCGGGAGAGGCCTACAATGAGCAGTTCTTC. Encoded protein: CASRGAGEAYNEQFF.